These T cell receptor beta chains were read from a single sample in a study of blood T cell repertoires in COVID-19. This table comes from immunoSEQ multiplex PCR, and its TCRdb copy is limited to in-frame clones, with some not included. The sample lists hundreds of thousands of clones; 70% to 90% were seen once. What was sequenced was peripheral blood. Receptor source: a woman younger than 45 with active or convalescent COVID-19. Each CDR3 is given with its conserved first and last residue. Each record gives: D gene, clone size, J gene, V gene, CDR3 protein, CDR3 DNA. A D gene is named only where the DNA matches it firmly. Only part of the rows carry a size: once, few, many, or a class if the clone is expanded.

d_gene: TRBD1; abundance: NA; j_gene: TRBJ2-1; v_gene: TRBV4-1; CDR3aa: CASSQTRGQGFNEQFF; CDR3nt: TGCGCCAGCAGCCAGACCAGGGGACAGGGGTTCAATGAGCAGTTCTTC
d_gene: NA; abundance: NA; j_gene: TRBJ1-1; v_gene: TRBV5-1; CDR3aa: CASSSGGGNTEAFF; CDR3nt: TGCGCCAGCAGTTCCGGCGGCGGGAACACTGAAGCTTTCTTT
d_gene: TRBD1; abundance: NA; j_gene: TRBJ1-1; v_gene: TRBV7-8; CDR3aa: CASSQRTGEAFF; CDR3nt: TGTGCCAGCAGCCAACGGACAGGGGAAGCTTTCTTT
d_gene: NA; abundance: NA; j_gene: TRBJ2-2; v_gene: TRBV3-1/TRBV3-2; CDR3aa: CASSPVRAGELFF; CDR3nt: TGTGCCAGCAGCCCGGTCCGTGCCGGGGAGCTGTTTTTT
d_gene: TRBD2; abundance: NA; j_gene: TRBJ2-7; v_gene: TRBV4-2; CDR3aa: CASSQGPGTSDIYEQYF; CDR3nt: TGTGCCAGCAGCCAAGGGCCCGGGACTAGCGACATCTACGAGCAGTACTTC
d_gene: NA; abundance: NA; j_gene: TRBJ1-5; v_gene: TRBV18; CDR3aa: CASSLSTVSNQPQHF; CDR3nt: TGTGCCAGCTCACTCTCGACAGTTAGCAATCAGCCCCAGCATTTT
d_gene: TRBD1; abundance: NA; j_gene: TRBJ1-1; v_gene: TRBV7-6; CDR3aa: CASSIGTGLVNTEAFF; CDR3nt: TGTGCCAGCAGCATAGGGACAGGGTTGGTGAACACTGAAGCTTTCTTT
d_gene: TRBD1; abundance: NA; j_gene: TRBJ2-2; v_gene: TRBV7-9; CDR3aa: CASSLGQGSTGELFF; CDR3nt: TGTGCCAGCAGCTTAGGACAGGGGTCCACCGGGGAGCTGTTTTTT
d_gene: TRBD1; abundance: NA; j_gene: TRBJ1-1; v_gene: TRBV6-1; CDR3aa: CASSERGQTYEAFF; CDR3nt: TGTGCCAGCAGTGAACGGGGACAGACCTATGAAGCTTTCTTT
d_gene: NA; abundance: NA; j_gene: TRBJ1-3; v_gene: TRBV7-2; CDR3aa: CASSPVVAGNTIYF; CDR3nt: TGTGCCAGCAGCCCGGTAGTAGCTGGAAACACCATATATTTT
d_gene: NA; abundance: NA; j_gene: TRBJ2-7; v_gene: TRBV4-1; CDR3aa: CASSQDSGDFYEQYF; CDR3nt: TGCGCCAGCAGCCAAGATTCGGGAGACTTCTACGAGCAGTACTTC
d_gene: TRBD2; abundance: NA; j_gene: TRBJ2-7; v_gene: TRBV30; CDR3aa: CARTSGNFDEQYF; CDR3nt: TGTGCCCGGACTAGCGGGAATTTCGACGAGCAGTACTTC
d_gene: NA; abundance: few; j_gene: TRBJ1-4; v_gene: TRBV7-2; CDR3aa: CASSFQGGGEKLFF; CDR3nt: TGTGCCAGCAGCTTTCAGGGAGGGGGTGAAAAACTGTTTTTT
d_gene: TRBD2; abundance: NA; j_gene: TRBJ2-7; v_gene: TRBV3-1/TRBV3-2; CDR3aa: CASSLGTSGTYEQYF; CDR3nt: TGTGCCAGCAGCCTAGGGACTAGCGGGACCTACGAGCAGTACTTC
d_gene: NA; abundance: NA; j_gene: TRBJ2-3; v_gene: TRBV7-8; CDR3aa: CASSLGGPGTDTQYF; CDR3nt: TGTGCCAGCAGCTTGGGTGGGCCCGGCACAGATACGCAGTATTTT
d_gene: NA; abundance: NA; j_gene: TRBJ1-1; v_gene: TRBV5-5; CDR3aa: CASSLDRGMVAQAFF; CDR3nt: TGTGCCAGCAGCTTGGATCGGGGTATGGTCGCACAAGCTTTCTTT
d_gene: NA; abundance: once; j_gene: TRBJ2-7; v_gene: TRBV19; CDR3aa: CASSTTGEWPHEQYF; CDR3nt: TGTGCCAGTAGTACGACAGGAGAATGGCCCCACGAGCAGTACTTC
d_gene: TRBD1; abundance: NA; j_gene: TRBJ1-1; v_gene: TRBV10-1; CDR3aa: CARRFEDRGMNTEAFF; CDR3nt: TGCGCCCGCCGGTTTGAGGACAGGGGAATGAACACTGAAGCTTTCTTT
d_gene: NA; abundance: NA; j_gene: TRBJ1-3; v_gene: TRBV27; CDR3aa: CASSDSHLSDTIYF; CDR3nt: TGTGCCAGCAGCGATTCCCACTTATCGGACACCATATATTTT
d_gene: TRBD2; abundance: NA; j_gene: TRBJ2-7; v_gene: TRBV29-1; CDR3aa: CSVGVGLAGIYEQYF; CDR3nt: TGCAGCGTTGGGGTGGGACTAGCGGGAATCTACGAGCAGTACTTC
d_gene: TRBD1; abundance: NA; j_gene: TRBJ1-1; v_gene: TRBV30; CDR3aa: CAWSRDSGNGFF; CDR3nt: TGTGCCTGGAGCCGGGACAGCGGTAACGGTTTCTTT
d_gene: TRBD2; abundance: NA; j_gene: TRBJ2-3; v_gene: TRBV4-1; CDR3aa: CASSQDPAHGGALADTQYF; CDR3nt: TGCGCCAGCAGCCAAGATCCGGCTCACGGGGGGGCCCTGGCGGATACGCAGTATTTT
d_gene: TRBD2; abundance: NA; j_gene: TRBJ2-1; v_gene: TRBV5-1; CDR3aa: CASSLIAGGHNEQFF; CDR3nt: TGCGCCAGCAGCCTTATAGCGGGGGGCCACAATGAGCAGTTCTTC
d_gene: NA; abundance: few; j_gene: TRBJ1-2; v_gene: TRBV6-1; CDR3aa: CASSDREGLFGYTF; CDR3nt: TGTGCCAGCAGTGACAGGGAGGGCCTATTTGGCTACACCTTC
d_gene: NA; abundance: NA; j_gene: TRBJ2-2; v_gene: TRBV5-1; CDR3aa: CARSFFGRQGHGELFF; CDR3nt: TGCGCCAGGAGCTTTTTCGGGCGGCAGGGGCACGGGGAGCTGTTTTTT
d_gene: TRBD1; abundance: NA; j_gene: TRBJ2-2; v_gene: TRBV27; CDR3aa: CASSNRGLTGELFF; CDR3nt: TGTGCCAGCAGTAACAGGGGATTAACCGGGGAGCTGTTTTTT
d_gene: TRBD1; abundance: NA; j_gene: TRBJ2-1; v_gene: TRBV2; CDR3aa: CASSENLGPGTGGRGEQFF; CDR3nt: TGTGCCAGCAGTGAAAATCTAGGCCCCGGGACAGGGGGGCGAGGTGAGCAGTTCTTC
d_gene: TRBD2; abundance: NA; j_gene: TRBJ2-7; v_gene: TRBV4-2; CDR3aa: CASSPIAGNLYEQYF; CDR3nt: TGTGCCAGCAGCCCTATAGCGGGGAACCTCTACGAGCAGTACTTC
d_gene: TRBD1; abundance: NA; j_gene: TRBJ2-7; v_gene: TRBV9; CDR3aa: CASSPHSGTGGAFEMYF; CDR3nt: TGTGCCAGCAGCCCCCACTCCGGGACAGGGGGCGCTTTTGAAATGTACTTC
d_gene: NA; abundance: once; j_gene: TRBJ2-1; v_gene: TRBV7-9; CDR3aa: CASSLRWQGNEQFF; CDR3nt: TGTGCCAGCAGCTTAAGGTGGCAGGGCAATGAGCAGTTCTTC
d_gene: NA; abundance: NA; j_gene: TRBJ1-6; v_gene: TRBV5-6; CDR3aa: CASSSGQGMNSPLHF; CDR3nt: TGTGCCAGCAGCTCGGGTCAGGGAATGAATTCACCCCTCCACTTT
d_gene: TRBD1; abundance: NA; j_gene: TRBJ1-6; v_gene: TRBV4-1; CDR3aa: CASSQGQGNSPLHF; CDR3nt: TGCGCCAGCAGCCAAGGACAGGGTAATTCACCCCTCCACTTT
d_gene: NA; abundance: NA; j_gene: TRBJ2-5; v_gene: TRBV14; CDR3aa: CASSQGKNYHVTQYF; CDR3nt: TGTGCCAGCAGCCAAGGAAAGAACTACCATGTTACCCAGTACTTC
d_gene: TRBD1; abundance: NA; j_gene: TRBJ1-2; v_gene: TRBV19; CDR3aa: CATQTGLNYGYTF; CDR3nt: TGTGCCACCCAGACAGGGCTTAACTATGGCTACACCTTC
d_gene: NA; abundance: NA; j_gene: TRBJ2-1; v_gene: TRBV7-8; CDR3aa: CASSPITGDEQFF; CDR3nt: TGTGCCAGCAGCCCCATCACCGGGGATGAGCAGTTCTTC
d_gene: NA; abundance: NA; j_gene: TRBJ1-1; v_gene: TRBV29-1; CDR3aa: CSVEESRSFVNGSTEAFF; CDR3nt: TGCAGCGTTGAAGAATCGCGGAGTTTTGTAAATGGGAGCACTGAAGCTTTCTTT
d_gene: NA; abundance: few; j_gene: TRBJ1-3; v_gene: TRBV18; CDR3aa: CASSSDSLDRNTIYF; CDR3nt: TGTGCCAGCTCTTCGGACAGCCTAGACCGAAACACCATATATTTT
d_gene: NA; abundance: once; j_gene: TRBJ2-1; v_gene: TRBV10-1; CDR3aa: CASSESTRGGGRDNEQFF; CDR3nt: TGCGCCAGCAGTGAGTCGACTCGTGGAGGGGGCCGAGACAATGAGCAGTTCTTC
d_gene: TRBD2; abundance: NA; j_gene: TRBJ2-2; v_gene: TRBV2; CDR3aa: CASNLAGTNTGELFF; CDR3nt: TGTGCCAGCAATTTAGCGGGAACGAACACCGGGGAGCTGTTTTTT
d_gene: TRBD1; abundance: NA; j_gene: TRBJ1-2; v_gene: TRBV11-2; CDR3aa: CASSLLSGGQGASGYTF; CDR3nt: TGTGCCAGCAGCTTATTATCGGGGGGACAGGGGGCTTCTGGCTACACCTTC
d_gene: NA; abundance: NA; j_gene: TRBJ2-1; v_gene: TRBV3-1/TRBV3-2; CDR3aa: CASSQPRLASIHEQFF; CDR3nt: TGTGCCAGCAGCCAACCCCGTCTAGCAAGTATCCATGAGCAGTTCTTC
d_gene: TRBD1; abundance: NA; j_gene: TRBJ2-2; v_gene: TRBV27; CDR3aa: CASGDSLNTGELFF; CDR3nt: TGTGCCAGCGGGGACAGCTTAAACACCGGGGAGCTGTTTTTT
d_gene: NA; abundance: NA; j_gene: TRBJ2-7; v_gene: TRBV25-1; CDR3aa: CASSETPLHEQYF; CDR3nt: TGTGCCAGCAGTGAAACACCCTTACACGAGCAGTACTTC
d_gene: NA; abundance: NA; j_gene: TRBJ2-4; v_gene: TRBV7-8; CDR3aa: CASSEVGQALTLQYF; CDR3nt: TGTGCCAGCAGTGAAGTGGGCCAGGCCCTAACTCTTCAGTACTTC
d_gene: TRBD2; abundance: NA; j_gene: TRBJ2-7; v_gene: TRBV6-5; CDR3aa: CASSSHGLAAYEQYF; CDR3nt: TGTGCCAGCAGTTCTCACGGCCTAGCGGCGTACGAGCAGTACTTC
d_gene: NA; abundance: NA; j_gene: TRBJ2-7; v_gene: TRBV10-3; CDR3aa: CAMSQGYEQYF; CDR3nt: TGTGCCATGTCACAGGGATACGAGCAGTACTTC
d_gene: NA; abundance: NA; j_gene: TRBJ1-1; v_gene: TRBV5-1; CDR3aa: CASSFEGAEAFF; CDR3nt: TGCGCCAGCAGCTTCGAGGGCGCTGAAGCTTTCTTT
d_gene: TRBD1; abundance: NA; j_gene: TRBJ1-5; v_gene: TRBV2; CDR3aa: CATGQEPNQPQHF; CDR3nt: TGTGCCACCGGACAGGAACCCAACCAGCCCCAGCATTTT
d_gene: TRBD1; abundance: NA; j_gene: TRBJ2-5; v_gene: TRBV6-5; CDR3aa: CASSVGTGQETQYF; CDR3nt: TGTGCCAGCAGCGTAGGGACAGGGCAAGAGACCCAGTACTTC
d_gene: TRBD1; abundance: few; j_gene: TRBJ1-1; v_gene: TRBV24-1; CDR3aa: CATSGPGTGGEWTEAFF; CDR3nt: TGTGCCACCAGTGGACCCGGGACAGGGGGCGAGTGGACTGAAGCTTTCTTT
d_gene: NA; abundance: once; j_gene: TRBJ1-2; v_gene: TRBV4-1; CDR3aa: CASSQEVRTLYYGYTF; CDR3nt: TGCGCCAGCAGCCAAGAAGTCAGGACACTTTACTATGGCTACACCTTC
d_gene: NA; abundance: few; j_gene: TRBJ1-3; v_gene: TRBV28; CDR3aa: CASRDSFSGNTIYF; CDR3nt: TGTGCCAGCCGAGATTCTTTCTCTGGAAACACCATATATTTT
d_gene: NA; abundance: many; j_gene: TRBJ1-3; v_gene: TRBV10-3; CDR3aa: CAISEGNTGNTIYF; CDR3nt: TGTGCCATCAGTGAGGGCAATACTGGAAACACCATATATTTT